This record looks at one T cell receptor beta chain sequence and its context. The target antigen is unknown. This sample is drawn from a study of T cell responses to AZD1222 COVID-19 vaccine. Study-level points and caveats: Two AZD1222 doses significantly raised spike-specific TCR breadth and depth over controls. Clonal diversity was possibly underestimated; the donors were predominantly white British and more often female.

V lost 6 bases, J lost 2 bases, and 16 bases lay in between. The CDR3 is 15 amino acids. Germline V gene lookup returns CDR1 ENHRY and CDR2 SYGVKD. Clones were sequenced by immunoSEQ multiplex PCR, and TCRdb holds only the in-frame ones, with some missing. The sample carries 90,000 to 150,000 clones, just over 85% recorded once. This specimen consisted of peripheral blood, obtained on day 0 of AZD1222 vaccination. V and J are TRBV10-3 and TRBJ2-5, with D perhaps matching TRBD1 or TRBD2 (7 bases each). The clonotype comes from an adult in good health. CDR3 sequence (DNA): TGTGCCATCAGGGGGGGAGGGGGCGAACAAGAGACCCAGTACTTC. This gives the protein CAIRGGGGEQETQYF.